This T cell receptor (beta chain) was documented in a study of OX40 agonist ivuxolimab in advanced cancers. Study details: A partial response was reached by three patients: one with hepatocellular carcinoma and two with cutaneous melanoma.

General study results and limits: Dosing at 0.1 to 3.0 mg/kg was accompanied by clonal expansion of CD4+ and CD8+ blood T cells by week 6. The average count of expanded clones was higher among CD8+ T cells than among CD4+.

Profiling relied on immunoSEQ multiplex PCR, and the TCRdb table lists in-frame clones only, not all of them. This table has 43,000 or so clones, roughly 90% appearing once. The germline V and J ends were trimmed by 5 bases and 1 base, with 14 bases remaining between them. The CDR3 length is 15 residues. Germline loops: CDR1 SGHVS, CDR2 FQNEAQ. This clone was found once. Its antigen is as yet unknown. The source of this sequence is an adult with an advanced solid tumor such as melanoma, head and neck, liver or kidney cancer. Specimen: CD4+ or CD8+ T cells sorted from blood, collected in a trial of the OX40 agonist ivuxolimab. This sequence joins TRBV7-8 and TRBJ1-1; unclear D gene. CDR3 amino acids: CASSLSSSGNTEAFF. Here the CDR3 DNA reads TGTGCCAGCAGCCTGTCGTCCTCGGGGAACACTGAAGCTTTCTTT.